This TCR beta chain was recorded in a study of shared clonotypes between healthy human individuals. Overall study context: CD4 naive and memory got three plates each, CD8 naive two, CD8 memory one.

General study results and limits: Around 5% of naive CD4 clonotypes were common to a few donors.

To note about this clone: What it recognizes is unknown.

Trimming removed 2 bases from V and 3 bases from J; junction bases left unmatched: 14. There are 18 residues in the CDR3. Germline-derived CDR1 and CDR2 are SGHVS and FNYEAQ. TCRdb's copy holds only in-frame clones and misses some; the assay was immunoSEQ multiplex PCR. The sample has just over 2,000,000 clones, roughly 96% seen once. This receptor was taken from a man between 18 and 35 years old in good health. Sequenced sample: naive CD4+ T cells sorted from blood. Subset meaning: CD45RA+ positively selected. This chain joins TRBV7-6 and TRBJ1-1; 8 bases align to TRBD1. The CDR3 sequence: CASSLPGQGVFSDTEAFF. The CDR3 DNA reads TGTGCCAGCAGCTTACCCGGACAGGGTGTGTTTTCGGACACTGAAGCTTTCTTT.